A selection of T cell receptor beta chains follows, all from one sample in a study of T-cell memory formation after mild COVID-19. TCRdb recomputed calls from the 5' RACE reads with MiXCR, one row per CDR3 protein. The profile shows about 180,000 distinct CDR3 sequences, approximately 16% of them singletons. Sequencing was done on a sample of PBMCs or a T cell subset sorted from them (not recorded which). The origin of the receptors is an adult woman who had mild COVID-19 (a few samples of this study predate the infection). Cell type and time point are not known. The CDR3 runs from the conserved cysteine through the conserved F or W. D genes are given only for firm matches. Expanded clones get a size class; other rows say once, few or many, or leave the size out.

CDR3aa | CDR3nt | j_gene | v_gene | abundance | d_gene
CSARLAGGNNEQFF | TGCAGTGCTAGACTAGCGGGGGGGAACAATGAGCAGTTCTTC | TRBJ2-1 | TRBV20-1 | - | TRBD2
CATSRDGGQGSLGEQYF | TGTGCCACCAGCAGAGACGGAGGACAGGGCAGCCTTGGGGAGCAGTACTTC | TRBJ2-7 | TRBV15 | few | TRBD1
CASSFQAGVNYGYTF | TGTGCCAGCAGTTTTCAGGCAGGAGTTAACTATGGCTACACCTTC | TRBJ1-2 | TRBV12-3/TRBV12-4 | few | -
CASSEAQGARQPQHF | TGTGCCAGCAGTGAAGCGCAGGGGGCGAGGCAGCCCCAGCATTTT | TRBJ1-5 | TRBV6-1 | - | TRBD1
CATSSPTSGGAGTQYF | TGTGCCACCAGCTCCCCTACTAGCGGGGGGGCGGGCACGCAGTATTTT | TRBJ2-3 | TRBV15 | - | TRBD2
CASSPSRSTGAHSQDTQYF | TGCGCCAGCAGCCCGAGCCGCTCTACAGGGGCCCATTCCCAGGATACGCAGTATTTT | TRBJ2-3 | TRBV4-1 | few | TRBD1
CASSQDRGTGSYEQYF | TGTGCCAGCAGCCAAGATCGGGGGACAGGATCCTACGAGCAGTACTTC | TRBJ2-7 | TRBV3-1 | few | TRBD1
CASSLKVGPGYNEQFF | TGTGCCAGCAGTTTAAAGGTAGGGCCAGGGTACAATGAGCAGTTCTTC | TRBJ2-1 | TRBV12-3/TRBV12-4 | - | -
CATGDSRLSLAKGGQFF | TGTGCCACCGGGGACTCCCGTCTTTCCCTGGCAAAGGGGGGGCAGTTCTTC | TRBJ2-1 | TRBV6-2/TRBV6-3 | - | -
CSVVTQGVDTQYF | TGCAGCGTTGTGACACAGGGAGTAGATACGCAGTATTTT | TRBJ2-3 | TRBV29-1 | - | -
CASSQGALAGGILTQYF | TGTGCCAGCAGCCAAGGAGCCTTAGCGGGGGGGATCTTGACCCAGTACTTC | TRBJ2-5 | TRBV3-1 | few | TRBD2
CASSRTGNYEQYF | TGTGCCAGCAGTCGGACAGGGAACTACGAGCAGTACTTC | TRBJ2-7 | TRBV6-5 | few | TRBD1
CSARDLASGKKQYF | TGCAGTGCTAGAGATCTAGCTAGCGGGAAAAAGCAGTACTTC | TRBJ2-7 | TRBV20-1 | - | TRBD2
CASRLSGTANTEAFF | TGTGCCAGCAGACTATCCGGGACAGCGAACACTGAAGCTTTCTTT | TRBJ1-1 | TRBV4-2 | few | TRBD1
CASRRDREYGYTF | TGCGCCAGCAGGAGGGACAGGGAATATGGCTACACCTTC | TRBJ1-2 | TRBV5-1 | - | TRBD1
CASSQPGLAGGGTDTQYF | TGTGCCAGCAGCCAGCCGGGACTAGCGGGAGGAGGCACAGATACGCAGTATTTT | TRBJ2-3 | TRBV7-2 | - | TRBD2
CASSRTVRDSPLHF | TGTGCCAGCAGCCGGACGGTGAGAGATTCACCCCTCCACTTT | TRBJ1-6 | TRBV12-3/TRBV12-4 | many | -
CASSSHRGRQPQHF | TGTGCCAGCAGTTCTCACAGAGGTCGGCAGCCCCAGCATTTT | TRBJ1-5 | TRBV12-3/TRBV12-4 | - | -
CASSLAQNRGNEQFF | TGCGCCAGCAGCTTGGCCCAGAACAGGGGCAATGAGCAGTTCTTC | TRBJ2-1 | TRBV5-1 | few | TRBD1
CASSISGAGGDTQYF | TGTGCCAGTAGTATTTCCGGGGCCGGGGGAGATACGCAGTATTTT | TRBJ2-3 | TRBV19 | few | -
CASSQESSSYNEQFF | TGCGCCAGCAGCCAAGAGTCCAGCTCCTACAATGAGCAGTTCTTC | TRBJ2-1 | TRBV4-1 | - | -
CASSSTYEQYF | TGTGCCAGCAGCTCCACCTACGAGCAGTACTTC | TRBJ2-7 | TRBV7-8 | medium-sized | -
CSVTDREYTEAFF | TGCAGCGTTACCGACAGGGAGTACACTGAAGCTTTCTTT | TRBJ1-1 | TRBV29-1 | - | TRBD1
CAWDLGGSGSAGELFF | TGTGCCTGGGATTTGGGCGGGAGTGGTTCCGCCGGGGAGCTGTTTTTT | TRBJ2-2 | TRBV30 | - | TRBD2
CASSLGQSYGYTF | TGCGCCAGCAGCTTGGGACAGAGCTATGGCTACACCTTC | TRBJ1-2 | TRBV5-1 | few | -
CASSLRDSRDREQFF | TGTGCCAGCAGCTTACGAGACAGTAGGGATCGGGAGCAGTTCTTC | TRBJ2-1 | TRBV7-9 | - | -
CASLERGGFTDTQYF | TGTGCCAGCTTAGAGCGGGGGGGCTTCACAGATACGCAGTATTTT | TRBJ2-3 | TRBV5-4 | - | TRBD2
CSALADTDTQYF | TGCAGTGCATTAGCAGACACAGATACGCAGTATTTT | TRBJ2-3 | TRBV20-1 | few | -
CSARASGRGTGELFF | TGCAGTGCTAGGGCCAGCGGGAGAGGGACCGGGGAGCTGTTTTTT | TRBJ2-2 | TRBV20-1 | many | TRBD2
CSARLRGRPFDQPQHF | TGCAGTGCTAGATTGCGGGGTCGGCCCTTCGATCAGCCCCAGCATTTT | TRBJ1-5 | TRBV20-1 | - | -
CASSKTSFGDNEQFF | TGTGCCAGCAGTAAAACTAGTTTCGGGGACAATGAGCAGTTCTTC | TRBJ2-1 | TRBV12-3/TRBV12-4 | many | -
CASSIPGPLYGYTF | TGTGCCAGCAGCATTCCGGGACCGCTCTATGGCTACACCTTC | TRBJ1-2 | TRBV7-2 | - | -
CASSLQAPTDTQYF | TGCGCCAGCAGCTTACAGGCACCCACAGATACGCAGTATTTT | TRBJ2-3 | TRBV5-1 | - | -
CSASRLAGGYTGELFF | TGCAGTGCTAGCCGGCTAGCGGGAGGATACACCGGGGAGCTGTTTTTT | TRBJ2-2 | TRBV20-1 | many | TRBD2
CASSQAIQGIYGYTF | TGTGCCAGCAGCCAAGCCATACAGGGGATCTATGGCTACACCTTC | TRBJ1-2 | TRBV3-1 | few | TRBD1
CASSLDRRYTDTQYF | TGTGCCAGCAGTTTAGATCGTCGTTACACAGATACGCAGTATTTT | TRBJ2-3 | TRBV5-6 | few | -
CASSLTGLDHEQYF | TGTGCCAGCAGTTTAACGGGACTAGATCACGAGCAGTACTTC | TRBJ2-7 | TRBV12-3/TRBV12-4 | few | TRBD2
CASSQGFGVQETQYF | TGTGCCAGCAGCCAAGGATTCGGGGTCCAAGAGACCCAGTACTTC | TRBJ2-5 | TRBV14 | - | -
CASSFGTANYGYTF | TGTGCCAGCAGCTTTGGGACGGCAAACTATGGCTACACCTTC | TRBJ1-2 | TRBV5-5 | - | -
CASSPPVTGESYEQYF | TGTGCCAGCAGTCCCCCAGTGACAGGGGAGTCCTACGAGCAGTACTTC | TRBJ2-7 | TRBV12-3/TRBV12-4 | - | TRBD1
CASSLVASQETQYF | TGTGCCAGCAGCTTAGTGGCCTCCCAAGAGACCCAGTACTTC | TRBJ2-5 | TRBV7-9 | - | -
CASSGRGSTDTQYF | TGTGCCAGCAGCGGACGAGGATCAACAGATACGCAGTATTTT | TRBJ2-3 | TRBV11-2 | many | -
CASSLARASGGPDTQYF | TGTGCCAGCAGCTTAGCAAGAGCTAGCGGGGGACCAGATACGCAGTATTTT | TRBJ2-3 | TRBV7-9 | - | TRBD2
CASSPFSGTSTDTQYF | TGTGCCAGCAGCCCCTTTAGCGGAACTAGCACAGATACGCAGTATTTT | TRBJ2-3 | TRBV7-6 | - | -
CASSLRPNRLNYNEQFF | TGTGCCAGCAGCCTACGCCCAAACAGGTTGAACTACAATGAGCAGTTCTTC | TRBJ2-1 | TRBV6-5 | - | -
CAGGSYSNQPQHF | TGTGCTGGGGGATCGTATAGCAATCAGCCCCAGCATTTT | TRBJ1-5 | TRBV19 | few | -
CASSQGGLAGTYNEQFF | TGCGCCAGCAGCCAAGGGGGACTAGCGGGGACCTACAATGAGCAGTTCTTC | TRBJ2-1 | TRBV4-1 | many | TRBD2
CASSQDRADEQFF | TGTGCCAGCAGCCAGGACAGGGCAGATGAGCAGTTCTTC | TRBJ2-1 | TRBV4-2 | - | TRBD1
CASSLYGVNTGELFF | TGTGCCAGCAGCTTATATGGGGTTAACACCGGGGAGCTGTTTTTT | TRBJ2-2 | TRBV7-3 | few | -
CATSRDLEQGVAFF | TGTGCCACCAGCAGAGATTTAGAACAGGGAGTAGCTTTCTTT | TRBJ1-1 | TRBV15 | - | -
CASSLGGRGITDTQYF | TGTGCCAGCAGCTTAGGCGGGCGCGGCATTACGGATACGCAGTATTTT | TRBJ2-3 | TRBV7-9 | few | -
CASSYKGARTYEQYF | TGTGCCAGCAGTTACAAGGGGGCAAGGACCTACGAGCAGTACTTC | TRBJ2-7 | TRBV6-5 | many | TRBD1
CASSGLGDEQYF | TGTGCCAGTAGTGGACTGGGGGACGAGCAGTACTTC | TRBJ2-7 | TRBV19 | few | -
CASSLRSAGSSDTQYF | TGTGCCAGCAGCTTAAGGTCCGCGGGATCATCGGATACGCAGTATTTT | TRBJ2-3 | TRBV7-2 | - | -